This TCR beta chain was identified during a study of cytomegalovirus exposure and HLA in healthy donors. The V gene's germline CDR1 is PRHDT and CDR2 FYEKMQ (reference sequence). The CDR3 consists of 18 residues. Trimming cost V 5 bases and J 3 bases, with 25 bases left between them. Notes on this clone: Antigen: not known.

Study results and caveats: It was 150 to 200 TCR beta chains that were listed as cytomegalovirus-associated. Most observed TCR sequences were rare, whereas some public TCRs were detected in many donors.

Measured with immunoSEQ multiplex PCR; TCRdb has only the in-frame clones, and not every one. The table records 300,000 to 400,000 clones, approximately 85% of them present only once. The chain links TRBV13 to TRBJ2-5; D not resolved. This TCR derives from a man younger than 45 in good health and CMV-seronegative. Sequencing was carried out using PBMCs. The CDR3 region has the DNA TGTGCCAGCAGCCCGCTACTAACCCGACCGACTCATAAAGAGACCCAGTACTTC. Protein product: CASSPLLTRPTHKETQYF.